The 3 T cell receptor beta chains below were found in one sample sequenced in a study of vaccination and CD4 T cells after COVID-19. The study sequenced cultured CD4+ T cell DNA using the Oncomine TCR Beta short-read assay. TCRdb reanalysed the PCR reads using MiXCR and keeps one entry per CDR3 protein. The data hold more than 12,000 distinct CDR3 sequences, with approximately 60% observed a single time. Treatment: approximately nine-day PBMC culture with coronavirus spike peptide pools or control peptides (ViraFEST assay). Their antigen targets remain unknown. The sequenced sample was CD4+ T cells from blood, cultured in vitro. These receptors were taken from a human donor who had recovered from COVID-19.

Only a few counts were recorded for this clonotype. The J gene is TRBJ1-5, the V gene TRBV24-1; a possible D gene is TRBD1 (5 bases). This CDR3 has 16 residues. Germline values: CDR1 KGHDR, CDR2 SFDVKD. Trimming stripped 5 bases from V and 0 bases from J, with 13 bases between. CDR3 residues: CATSARDSFSNQPQHF. The DNA for the CDR3 is TGTGCCACCAGTGCCAGAGACAGTTTTAGCAATCAGCCCCAGCATTTT.

The genes are TRBV6-2 or TRBV6-3 and TRBJ2-5; maybe TRBD2 (6 bases). The V gene lost 7 bases and the J gene lost 5 bases, with 20 bases spanning the gap. The germline V gene has CDR1 MNHEY and CDR2 SVGEGT. The CDR3 has 15 amino acids. The CDR3 bases are TGTGCCAGCACCCCTGGGAGGCTTGGCTGGGAGACCCAGTACTTC. Translated: CASTPGRLGWETQYF.

The rearrangement joins TRBV6-2 or TRBV6-3 to TRBJ2-6; D might be TRBD1 (5 bases). V was trimmed by 2 bases and J by 0 bases, leaving 5 bases between them. CDR1 and CDR2 (germline): MNHEY, SVGEGT. The CDR3 has 15 amino acids. CDR3 sequence (DNA): TGTGCCAGCAGTTACAGGGGCTCTGGGGCCAACGTCCTGACTTTC. Translation gives CASSYRGSGANVLTF.